This paragraph covers one T cell receptor (beta chain) sequence. Original data processing: Reference gene primer amplification yielded estimated nucleated cell counts. Repertoires were generated with immunoSEQ multiplex PCR, while TCRdb's copy carries only in-frame clones and drops some. The V and J calls and the clone size are those of that table, but D and trimming were determined from the DNA. The profile covers over 95,000 clones, with 75% to 90% appearing a single time and 4.6% taken by the ten largest. This entry is derived from a study of blood T cell repertoires in COVID-19. Study-level information: Donors in the United States, Italy and Spain gave samples during acute or convalescent COVID-19. The cDNA or gDNA used as material had been derived from T cells, B-cell-depleted T cells, or PBMCs.

Trimming cost V 5 bases and J 4 bases, with 9 bases left between them. The CDR3 contains 13 residues. Germline values: CDR1 MDHEN, CDR2 SYDVKM. The receptor was isolated from a woman in her forties or fifties with acute or convalescent COVID-19. The rearrangement links TRBV28 to TRBJ1-5, with D perhaps matching TRBD1 (6 bases). The sample was peripheral blood. Written as DNA, the CDR3 is TGTGCCAGCAGTGAGGGGGGGAATCAGCCCCAGCATTTT. This sequence encodes CASSEGGNQPQHF.